Reported below is one TCR beta chain. Germline V gives CDR1 MGHRA, CDR2 YSYEKL. The length of the CDR3 is 15 residues. Trimming removed 1 base from V and 8 bases from J, with 17 bases in between. TCRdb re-called the 5' RACE reads with MiXCR, one entry per CDR3 protein. The table has approximately 560,000 distinct CDR3 sequences, around 15% seen once. The record originates from a study of T-cell memory formation after mild COVID-19. The sequenced sample consisted of PBMCs or a T cell subset sorted from them (not recorded which). The chain uses TRBV4-1 and TRBJ1-1; D is unclear. This clonotype was sampled from an adult woman who had mild COVID-19 (a few samples of this study predate the infection). Cell type and time point are not known. The CDR3 DNA follows: TGCGCCAGCAGCCAAGTGTCTACCCTCTCCAACGAAGCTTTCTTT. This gives the protein CASSQVSTLSNEAFF.